What follows are 14 T cell receptor beta chains derived from one specimen sequenced in a study of tumor and adjacent non-tumor tissue in lung cancer. RNA was extracted from bulk tissue without any cell sorting. TCRbeta libraries were built with three rounds of nested PCR, modified from ARM-PCR. TCRdb reanalysed the multiplex PCR reads using MiXCR and keeps one entry per CDR3 protein. In the table there are tens of thousands of distinct CDR3 sequences, 72% of which are singletons. Sequencing was done on a sample of lung tumor tissue. The receptors were gathered from a woman in her 40s with non-small cell lung cancer.

About this clonotype: This CDR3 fails to terminate in the conserved phenylalanine or tryptophan, so it likely reflects a read error. The genes are TRBV12-3 or TRBV12-4 and TRBJ1-5; no clear D. The CDR3 sequence is 15 residues long. The CDR3 region is CASGLVGGSNQPQHS. In DNA, the CDR3 is TGTGCCAGCGGCCTGGTGGGTGGTAGCAATCAACCCCAGCATTCT.

Of note for this clonotype: This may be a read error: a much more frequent sequence differs by one nucleotide. V and J are TRBV20-1 and TRBJ1-4, with D perhaps TRBD1 (6 bases). Trimming pared 7 bases from V and 8 bases from J, leaving 17 bases between. The CDR3 covers 13 residues. CDR1 is DFQATT and CDR2 is SNEGSKA in the germline V gene (reference sequence). In DNA form, the CDR3 reads TGCAGTGTTAGGCAGGGGTTGGGGGAAAAACTGTTTTTT. This gives the protein CSVRQGLGEKLFF.

Details on this clonotype: At one end, the junction sequence differs from germline, possibly due to a read error. The chain is built from TRBV5-4 and TRBJ2-1; 8 bases fit TRBD2. There are 15 residues in the CDR3. The germline gives CDR1 SGHNT, CDR2 YYREEE (reference sequence). In nucleotides, the CDR3 is TGTGCCAGCACCATGGGCGGGAGGTCCTTAAATGAGCAGCTCTTC. The encoded protein is CASTMGGRSLNEQLF.

This clonotype was detected ten times or more. This rearrangement joins TRBV21-1 to TRBJ2-1. TRBV21-1 is marked as a pseudogene. The CDR3 runs to 13 residues. In DNA form, the CDR3 reads TGTGCCAGCAGCAAAGCAGGGTTTAACGAGCAGTTCTTC. Amino acid sequence: CASSKAGFNEQFF.

Notes on this clonotype: An end of the junction does not agree with germline; a read error may underlie this. This rearrangement joins TRBV30 to TRBJ2-1; maybe TRBD2 (5 bases). Germline V gene data show CDR1 as GTSNPN and CDR2 as SVGIG (reference sequence). This CDR3 is built from 14 residues. The CDR3 protein is CAWSVARGYNEQFF. The CDR3 DNA follows: TGTGCCTGGAGTGTGGCCAGAGGGTACAATGAGCAATTCTTC.

Remarks on this clonotype: Because the CDR3 is missing its conserved closing phenylalanine or tryptophan, this is likely a read error. The chain links TRBV28 to TRBJ2-3; no clear D gene. CDR1 is MDHEN, CDR2 SYDVKM, per germline. This CDR3 region has 13 residues. V was cut by 2 bases and J by 7 bases, with 10 bases left in between. In nucleotides, the CDR3 is TGTGCCAGCAGTTTAACATGGCCAAATACGCAGTATTCT. Translated: CASSLTWPNTQYS.

This clonotype was detected many times. The chain uses TRBV28 and TRBJ2-7; D gene uncertain. With 3 bases removed from V and 4 bases from J, the gap between germline ends came to 13 bases. Germline-derived CDR1 and CDR2 are MDHEN and SYDVKM. The CDR3 spans 14 residues. CDR3 in amino acids: CASSFLERFYEQYF. The CDR3 nucleotides read TGTGCCAGCAGTTTTCTCGAGAGGTTTTACGAGCAGTACTTC. The whole variable domain, filled in from reference TRBV28 and TRBJ2-7, reads DVKVTQSSRYLVKRTGEKVFLECVQDMDHENMFWYRQDPGLGLRLIYFSYDVKMKEKGDIPEGYSVSREKKERFSLILESASTNQTSMYLCASSFLERFYEQYFGPGTRLTVT.

About this clonotype itself: Germline is not matched at one junction end, which may reflect a read error. The V and J genes are TRBV11-2 and TRBJ2-4; 7 positions agree with TRBD2. The germline V gene has CDR1 SGHAT and CDR2 FQNNGV. This CDR3 comprises 16 residues. CDR3 coding DNA: TGTGCCAGCAGCCCCGGGCGGGAGTTAGCCAAAAACCTTCAGTACTTT. Amino acid sequence: CASSPGRELAKNLQYF.

To note about this clonotype: At one of its ends the junction is not consistent with the germline gene, which may arise from a read error. The V call is TRBV11-2, the J call TRBJ2-7; TRBD1 agrees at 7 bases. Looked up from germline, CDR1 is SGHAT and CDR2 is FQNNGV. The CDR3 contains 14 residues. The CDR3, as DNA: TGTGCCAGTAGCTTACAGGGGTTAGATGACGAGCAGTACTTC. This translates into CASSLQGLDDEQYF.

As regards this clonotype: Mismatch with germline at one junction end may stem from a read error. The rearrangement links TRBV20-1 to TRBJ2-1; the match to TRBD2 covers 7 bases. There are 15 residues in the CDR3. CDR1 and CDR2 from the germline V gene are DFQATT and SNEGSKA (reference sequence). Here the CDR3 DNA reads TGCAGTGCTAGTTCGTTAGCGGGTGGACTTATTGAGCACTTCTTC. This encodes CSASSLAGGLIEHFF.

For this clonotype: One end of the junction is discordant with germline, which a read error may explain. The V gene is TRBV11-2, the J gene TRBJ2-3; 7 nucleotides align to TRBD2. Germline V gene data show CDR1 as SGHAT and CDR2 as FQNNGV. This CDR3 region has 15 residues. CDR3 nucleotide sequence: TGTGCCATCTGCAGCGGGACTCTCGGGGCAGATACTCAGTATTTT. Protein: CAICSGTLGADTQYF. Full variable domain (rest looked up from reference TRBV11-2 and TRBJ2-3): EAGVAQSPRYKIIEKRQSVAFWCNPISGHATLYWYQQILGQGPKLLIQFQNNGVVDDSQLPKDRFSAERLKGVDSTLKIQPAKLEDSAVYLCAICSGTLGADTQYFGPGTRLTVL.

The V and J genes are TRBV4-2 and TRBJ2-7, with TRBD2 identical over 7 bases. The trim removed 4 bases at V and 4 bases at J, leaving 13 bases unmatched. CDR1 is LGHNA, CDR2 YNFKEQ, per germline. CDR3 size: 16 residues. The CDR3 loop is CASSRGSGIDSYEQYF. The CDR3 nucleotides read TGTGCCAGCAGCCGCGGAAGCGGGATTGACTCTTACGAGCAGTACTTC.

The sample holds many counts of this clonotype. V gene TRBV20-1 combines with J gene TRBJ2-5, with TRBD2 identical over 7 bases. Germline V gene lookup returns CDR1 DFQATT and CDR2 SNEGSKA (reference sequence). The CDR3 consists of 12 residues. The CDR3 protein is CRAGTTSETQYF. The CDR3 DNA is TGCAGAGCCGGGACTACCTCAGAGACCCAGTACTTC.

With regard to this clonotype: The germline gene is not matched at one end of the junction; a read error may be the cause. The rearrangement joins TRBV11-2 to TRBJ2-1, with D perhaps given as TRBD1 or TRBD2 (5 bases each). Germline CDR1 SGHAT, CDR2 FQNNGV. The CDR3 totals 16 residues. This CDR3 is CASSSGPLVGRNEQFF. The DNA for the CDR3 is TGCGCCAGCAGCTCAGGGCCACTAGTGGGGCGCAATGAGCAGTTCTTC. The whole variable domain, remainder taken from reference TRBV11-2 and TRBJ2-1, is EAGVAQSPRYKIIEKRQSVAFWCNPISGHATLYWYQQILGQGPKLLIQFQNNGVVDDSQLPKDRFSAERLKGVDSTLKIQPAKLEDSAVYLCASSSGPLVGRNEQFFGPGTRLTVL.